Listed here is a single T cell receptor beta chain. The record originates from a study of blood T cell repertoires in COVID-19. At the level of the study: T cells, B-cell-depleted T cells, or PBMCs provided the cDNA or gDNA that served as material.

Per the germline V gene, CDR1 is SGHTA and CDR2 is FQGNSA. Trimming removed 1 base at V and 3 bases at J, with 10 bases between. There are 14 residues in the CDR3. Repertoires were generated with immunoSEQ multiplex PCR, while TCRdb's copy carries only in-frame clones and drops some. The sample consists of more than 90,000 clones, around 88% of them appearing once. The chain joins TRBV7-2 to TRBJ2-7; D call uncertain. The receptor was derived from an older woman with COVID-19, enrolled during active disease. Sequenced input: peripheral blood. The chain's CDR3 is CASSLGGSNYEQYF. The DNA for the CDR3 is TGTGCCAGCAGCTTAGGTGGCAGTAACTACGAGCAGTACTTC.